This T cell receptor (beta chain) was recovered during a study of cytomegalovirus exposure and HLA in healthy donors listed by TCRdb under 2017. Regarding the research as a whole: An earlier analysis of some 600 of the donors reported about 280 Gb of sequence data and 95 million to 130 million unique TCR beta sequences obtained from around 180 million T cells. An early release that covered some 640 HLA-typed donors contained approximately 300 gigabases of sequencing data and around 80 million unique TCR sequences. Of the roughly 430 genotyped donors, approximately 83% fell in the genetic ancestry cluster associated with self-reported Caucasian donors. The aim of the study was to test whether cataloging public T cell receptors could identify signatures of past pathogen exposure. Using immunosequencing, the study profiled T cell repertoires from about 610 subjects and related those repertoires to cytomegalovirus serostatus. A separate validation cohort of about 110 different subjects was used in addition to the 666-subject first cohort. High-throughput TCR immunosequencing, statistical association of individual TCRs with disease status, and machine learning were combined to predict cytomegalovirus infection status. To study patterns of TCR occurrence, a later analysis re-analyzed previously published TCR beta repertoires from under 750 donors and added high-resolution HLA genotyping. In the later analysis, no new phenotypic data were used to find candidate immune exposures; instead, reliance was placed on TCR beta sequences and their occurrence across donors. An earlier analysis of some 600 of the donors applied high-throughput TCR beta sequencing to assess whether each TCR beta V gene segment acted as functional or pseudogenic. Donor age, sex, ethnicity and CMV serostatus were compiled together with the repertoire data. A later genetic analysis took genome-wide SNP genotypes for about 65% of the 666 donors and used that subset as a discovery cohort. All discovery cohort repertoires had been generated on a single sequencing platform. Both class I and class II loci were covered by HLA typing, at four-digit resolution. The number of typed donors differed by locus: roughly 629-630 for A, B, C, DRB1 and DQB1; about 520 for DQA1; fewer than 610 for DPA1; and 450 to 480 for DPB1. Because of strong linkage in the cohort, roughly five DR-DQ haplotypes were treated as single units for association and clustering. Among 398 genotyped donors of the cohort, an average of about 240,000 unique TCR beta nucleotide sequences were sequenced per donor, roughly a sixth of them non-productive. What the research found in general, with its limitations: Most TCR sequences were seen in very few donors, while some public TCRs were found in many individuals. A later analysis associated 16,951 TCR beta sequences with specific HLA alleles at a false discovery rate of 0.05. A further reported finding was that TCR beta sequences accurately predicted the HLA-A and HLA-B alleles for most subjects in the first cohort. Compared with equally common non-associated chains, HLA-associated TCR beta chains in a later analysis were more clonally expanded and had lower generation probabilities. In a later analysis, TCR association rates were found to vary across HLA loci, with the most associated TCRs seen for DRB1 alleles and the fewest for HLA-C alleles. Assigning TCR associations to individual alleles was difficult when HLA alleles, especially DR and DQ, strongly co-occurred. In a later genetic analysis, fewer N-insertions in productive TCRs were reported among donors in an Asian-associated ancestry cluster than the roughly 700-donor mean. The earlier analysis of approximately 560 of the donors excluded about 16 rarely observed V segments, including chromosome 9 orphons, because counts were too low. Cytomegalovirus status was reported to be diagnosed by the classifier with high specificity and sensitivity in both the original and validation cohorts. In vitro tests confirmed that a few of the cytomegalovirus-associated TCR beta chains recognize cytomegalovirus antigens. The study listed 170 or so TCR beta chains as associated with cytomegalovirus. In a later analysis, several top co-occurrence clusters were reported to appear linked to parvovirus B19, influenza, CMV and Epstein-Barr virus. In this cohort, only TCR beta chains were sequenced, and detectable features were limited by the absence of alpha or paired-chain data. Sequencing depth was assumed to be roughly uniform across donors in the presence/absence analyses, though that assumption may not hold. A cluster of highly shared sequence variants was judged likely to be a technical artifact of the sequencing pipeline. Broadly in line with IMGT annotations, most TCR beta V segments showed up in productive rearrangements about 87% or about 30% of the time in an earlier analysis of around 550 of the donors. An association between a missense DCLRE1C variant and V-gene and J-gene trimming of TCR beta chains was found in a later genetic analysis and replicated in an independent cohort. It was suggested by the authors that the approach could potentially be generalized to other disease states and immunological phenotypes. The 87-base-pair reads could not distinguish some IMGT-functional V segments, including TRBV6-2 and TRBV6-3, so those segments were excluded. The only immune exposure information available for the cohort was CMV serostatus. Because HLA typing was unavailable for some donors at each locus, only the typed subset was used in association tests. Linkage disequilibrium might explain the correlated functional status among segregating V segments, but an unknown experimental factor could not be ruled out. According to a later analysis, most CMV-associated TCR beta chains appeared to be HLA-restricted, and the HLA associations seemed to be driven largely by CMV exposure.

Library creation used the immunoSEQ multiplex PCR assay. For the multiplex PCR, a mixture combining 60 forward primers for TCR Vbeta segments and 13 reverse primers for TCR Jbeta segments was used. The CDR3 region of rearranged TCR beta genes was amplified from genomic DNA with a multiplex PCR assay. On the Illumina HiSeq System, the amplified TCR beta libraries were sequenced as 87-base-pair reads. The authors' pipeline ran thus. A later analysis counted around 72 million unique TCR beta chains across the 550 to 750 repertoires, and 9 million to 14 million of these chains were shared by at least two donors. A nearest-neighbor algorithm error-corrected the raw reads and collapsed the reads into unique sequences, merging closely related sequences to remove PCR and sequencing errors. To assign V, D and J gene segments, CDR3 sequences were aligned to IMGT reference sequences. For a sequence to be retained, at least a six-nucleotide match to both a V gene segment and a J gene segment was required. A rearrangement counted as productive if the CDR3 had no stop codons and remained in frame with V and J, and every other rearrangement counted as non-productive. Following IMGT convention, CDR3 was defined as the stretch from the second conserved V-encoded cysteine up to the conserved J-encoded phenylalanine. In an earlier analysis of just under 600 of the donors, sequences lacking an unambiguous match to a single V gene segment were excluded. An earlier analysis of fewer than 750 of the donors classified V segments as functional when productive rearrangements were above 56.7% and as segregating when the standard deviation between donors was above 5%. A statistical classification framework was built to diagnose cytomegalovirus status from the catalog of TCR beta chain sequences. A later analysis assigned V and J genes by comparing TCR nucleotide sequences with IMGT/GENE-DB human TR gene sequences. In a later analysis, CDR3 sequences and most-parsimonious VDJ recombination scenarios were assigned using the TCRdist pipeline. In a later analysis, each TCR beta chain was defined by its CDR3 amino acid sequence together with its V-gene family, and reads lacking a unique V-gene family were excluded. In a later analysis, around 600 highly shared, low-generation-probability nucleotide sequences were removed to address suspected cross-contamination and a sequencing artifact. In a later analysis, a clonal expansion index for each public chain was calculated from normalized within-repertoire ranks of inferred template counts. Generation probabilities in a later analysis came from a VDJ recombination model fitted to out-of-frame rearrangements, and those results were checked against IGoR. In a later analysis, hypergeometric tests were used to score TCR-TCR, TCR-HLA and TCR-CMV co-occurrence, with a repertoire-size bias correction applied to TCR pairs. A later analysis estimated false discovery rates by permuting HLA or CMV assignments 20 times. A later analysis grouped co-occurring TCRs with DBSCAN, adding TCRdist sequence similarity when clustering within HLA-allele-positive subsets. For co-occurrence clustering, repertoires with fewer than 30,000 or more than 120,000 public chains were excluded, along with four to six repertoires with anomalous nucleotide sharing. The source is immuneACCESS, and TCRdb retained only in-frame sequences with V and J called. Part of the clones is not carried over; for the studies checked, unresolved V genes explain less than half of this, and the remainder is unexplained. That table gives V, J and clone size, and the DNA gave D and trimming. Recorded for this sample are 72,000 or so clones; roughly 74% of them occurred a single time. The ten largest clones capture 7.8% of the sample.

In total, 500 to 700 healthy bone marrow donors made up the cohort. At the time of sampling, every cohort member was nominally healthy, though immune exposures that went unrecorded were likely present. The donor was CMV seropositive and was included in the group of 290 or so seropositive cohort members. Every donor gave a peripheral blood sample, and the peripheral blood mononuclear cells from that sample were used for TCR beta sequencing. The Qiagen DNeasy Blood Extraction Kit was used to extract genomic DNA from the blood cell samples. A word on this clone: Its recognized antigen is unknown. No per-base quality is available; no much larger clone lies one base away.

Relative to germline, V is 8 bases shorter and J is 5 bases shorter, with 10 bases between their ends. There are 12 amino acids in the CDR3, from cysteine to phenylalanine inclusive. The only DNA kept is the CDR3, 36 bases in frame from the first base. CDR1 is given as LNHDA and CDR2 as SQIVND, both from the germline V gene (reference sequence). Here the chain combines TRBV19 and TRBJ1-5; TRBD1 is possibly the D segment (5 matching bases). The sequencing sample was made of PBMCs. This sequence was found in a man aged 18 to 30 in good health and CMV-seropositive. The CDR3 protein sequence reads: CASDSLYQPQHF. The DNA reads TGTGCCAGTGACAGCCTCTATCAGCCCCAGCATTTT.